Detailed here is one TCR beta chain. Given a much more abundant clone one base away, this may be a read error. This CDR3 contains 13 residues. Looked up from germline, CDR1 is SGHAT and CDR2 is FQNNGV. This specimen comes from a study of tumor and adjacent non-tumor tissue in lung cancer. The library came from three nested PCR rounds adapted from ARM-PCR protocols. TCRdb passed the multiplex PCR reads through MiXCR, listing each CDR3 protein once. Altogether fewer than 120,000 distinct CDR3 sequences are present, around 82% being singletons, with the ten largest covering 20% to 25%. RNA was extracted from bulk tissue without any cell sorting.

V gene TRBV11-2 combines with J gene TRBJ2-3; D not certain. This clonotype was obtained from an older man with non-small cell lung cancer. Specimen: lung tumor tissue. The CDR3 loop reads CASGPWSIDTLYF. The CDR3 coding sequence is TGTGCCAGCGGCCCCTGGAGCATAGATACGCTGTATTTT. Together with reference TRBV11-2 and TRBJ2-3, the CDR3 gives the full variable domain: EAGVAQSPRYKIIEKRQSVAFWCNPISGHATLYWYQQILGQGPKLLIQFQNNGVVDDSQLPKDRFSAERLKGVDSTLKIQPAKLEDSAVYLCASGPWSIDTLYFGPGTRLTVL.